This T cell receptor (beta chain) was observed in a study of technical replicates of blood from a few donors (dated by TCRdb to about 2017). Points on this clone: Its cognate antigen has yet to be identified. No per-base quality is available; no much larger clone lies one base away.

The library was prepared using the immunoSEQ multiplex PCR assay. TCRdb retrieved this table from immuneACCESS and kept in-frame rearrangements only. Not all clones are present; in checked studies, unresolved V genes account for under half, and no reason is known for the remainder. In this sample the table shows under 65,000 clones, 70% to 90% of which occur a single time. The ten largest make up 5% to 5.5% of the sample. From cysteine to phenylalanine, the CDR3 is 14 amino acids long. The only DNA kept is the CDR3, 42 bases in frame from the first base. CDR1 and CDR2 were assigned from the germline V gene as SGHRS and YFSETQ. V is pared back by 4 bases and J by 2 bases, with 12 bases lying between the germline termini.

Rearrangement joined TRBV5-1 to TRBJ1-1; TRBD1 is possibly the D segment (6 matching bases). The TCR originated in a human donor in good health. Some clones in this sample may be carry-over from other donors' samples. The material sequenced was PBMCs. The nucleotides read TGCGCCAGCAGCCTACGACAGGATAACACTGAAGCTTTCTTT. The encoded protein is CASSLRQDNTEAFF.